The clone carrying this TCR beta chain was seen at least ten times. Per germline, CDR1 SGHRS and CDR2 YFSETQ. The CDR3 covers 14 residues. The V gene end was trimmed by 6 bases and the J gene end by 3 bases; junction bases not matched to a gene: 2. The sample belongs to a study of CD8 T cells in ankylosing spondylitis. MiXCR was run by TCRdb on the 5' RACE reads, yielding one entry per CDR3 protein. This table holds under 300,000 distinct CDR3 sequences, approximately 11% found once. Source material: blood, either unsorted or a sorted T cell fraction (not recorded which). The chain uses TRBV5-1 and TRBJ2-1; 11 nucleotides match TRBD2. The sequence derives from a male donor with ankylosing spondylitis or in good health (not recorded which). CDR3 protein: CASTTSGGYNEQFF. CDR3 nucleotides: TGCGCCAGCACAACTAGCGGGGGCTACAATGAGCAGTTCTTC.